The T cell receptor (beta chain) described here comes from a study of shared clonotypes between healthy human individuals. Study as a whole: CD8 memory received one plate per donor, CD8 naive two, CD4 memory three and CD4 naive three.

The germline V and J ends were trimmed by 3 bases and 1 base, with 10 bases remaining between them. The CDR3 is 15 residues long. The V gene's germline CDR1 is MNHEY and CDR2 SMNVEV (reference sequence). The repertoire was sequenced with immunoSEQ multiplex PCR; TCRdb's copy has only in-frame clones and lacks some. The table lists around 320,000 clones, 80% to 90% of them singletons. Overall study results and limits: It was only blood that was sampled, and tissue repertoires likely differ. Relative to their counterparts shared across all four donors, non-shared clonotypes exhibited diminished generation probabilities. Rarefaction gave evidence that sorted-subset sequencing remained incomplete despite large depth.

Details on this clone: Its specificity is unknown. The same CDR3 arises from other DNA sequences in this sample as well.

The chain carries TRBV27 and TRBJ2-1; tentative D call: TRBD1 (6 bases). This receptor was obtained from a man between 18 and 35 years old in good health. Sequenced sample: memory CD8+ T cells sorted from blood. Regarding subset: CD45RO+ cells pooled with CCR7-negative TemRA cells. CDR3 DNA sequence: TGTGCCAGCAGTTTGGGGCAGGGGTCCTACAATGAGCAGTTCTTC. It encodes CASSLGQGSYNEQFF.